This T cell receptor (beta chain) was captured by sequencing in a study of blood T cell repertoires in COVID-19. At the level of the study: Material from acute and convalescent COVID-19 was sourced from the United States, Italy and Spain. T cells, B-cell-depleted T cells, or PBMCs supplied cDNA or gDNA.

In the original workflow: Cell counts per sample came from amplifying reference gene primers. Clones were sequenced by immunoSEQ multiplex PCR, and TCRdb holds only the in-frame ones, with some missing. V, J and clone size are those of that table, while D and trimming were read from the DNA. The table lists over 85,000 clones, over 75% of them singletons, with 3.5% to 4% in the top ten. This CDR3 is built from 14 residues. Per germline, CDR1 PRHDT and CDR2 FYEKMQ (reference sequence). V shed 0 bases and J shed 5 bases, with 10 bases lying between them. This chain uses TRBV13 with TRBJ1-1; no reliable D call. Sequenced input: peripheral blood. The sequence derives from a man aged 55-75 years with acute or convalescent COVID-19. CDR3 nucleotide sequence: TGTGCCAGCAGCTTAGGAAAACGAGGGACTGAAGCTTTCTTT. It encodes CASSLGKRGTEAFF.